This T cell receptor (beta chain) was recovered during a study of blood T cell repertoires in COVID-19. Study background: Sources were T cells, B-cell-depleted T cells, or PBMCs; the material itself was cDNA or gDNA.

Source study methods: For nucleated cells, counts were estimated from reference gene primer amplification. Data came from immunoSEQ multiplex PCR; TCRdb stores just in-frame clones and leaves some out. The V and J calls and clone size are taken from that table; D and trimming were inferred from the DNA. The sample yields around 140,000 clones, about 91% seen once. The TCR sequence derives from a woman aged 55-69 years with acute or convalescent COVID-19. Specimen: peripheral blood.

This CDR3 reads CASSQGSGYNEQFF. For the CDR3, the DNA is TGTGCCAGCAGCCAAGGGTCGGGATACAATGAGCAGTTCTTC. V gene TRBV3-1 (or the pseudogene TRBV3-2) combines with J gene TRBJ2-1; TRBD2 is a possible D gene (5 bases). Germline CDR1 reads LGHDT; CDR2 reads YNNKEL (reference sequence). The CDR3 has 14 amino acids. V gave up 1 base and J gave up 4 bases, with 8 bases separating them.